This TCR beta chain was captured by sequencing in a study of T cells in localized non-small cell lung cancer (TCRdb year 2020). A note on the overall study: The study analyzed T cell repertoires of 200 to 250 early-stage NSCLC patients, comparing tumors and uninvolved tumor-adjacent lungs. The cohort was made up of approximately 250 treatment-naive NSCLC patients whose localized lung tumors had been resected. A mean age of roughly 64 years was recorded for the NSCLC patients, of whom under 150 were male and some 99 were female.

On the study overall, not on this receptor specifically: Because multi-region tumor sequencing was not performed, intratumor heterogeneity could not be ruled out. Because the study design was exploratory, TCR variables were selected using unadjusted p-values without false-discovery rate correction. A median of 57 of the top 100 tumor clones turned up in the paired uninvolved adjacent lung, and about 28 of those clones also ranked among the top 100 of that same adjacent lung. Longer overall survival was associated with higher blood T cell density, whereas shorter survival was associated with higher adjacent-lung clonality. The highest T cell clonality was observed in uninvolved tumor-adjacent lung, where clonality exceeded that of tumor, suggesting that antigenic responses were more focused in uninvolved tumor-adjacent lung.

TCR beta CDR3 regions were sequenced from DNA using the immunoSEQ Assay. In the paper's pipeline: To compute T cell density, TCR beta template counts were normalized to usable DNA, which was estimated by amplifying housekeeping genes. Richness was estimated using the preseqR package, with extrapolation to 400,000 templates for PBMC samples and to 120,000 templates for tissue samples. Clonality was defined by subtracting Pielou's evenness from one. Differential abundance testing on productive amino-acid clonotypes, with a minimum total count of 5 and an alpha of 0.1, was used to identify tissue-enriched TCRs. The Jaccard Index and the Morisita Overlap Index were used to measure how much the repertoires overlapped between compartments. TCR beta CDR3s were clustered by GLIPH together with public tetramer-defined viral CDR3s, and at least three viral sequences plus V-gene enrichment were required for viral motifs. This immuneACCESS table, as held by TCRdb, lists in-frame sequences with V and J called but not all clones. Of the missing ones, under half trace to an unresolved V gene in checked studies; the others have no known cause. The V and J calls and clone size are taken from that table; D and trimming were inferred from the DNA. Here the sample has 30,000 to 45,000 clones; approximately 90% occur a single time. The ten largest clones represent roughly 7.4% of the sample.

About this clone itself: Which antigen it targets is not known. No base qualities exist here, and no much larger clone lies one base off it.

Trimmed from V: 2 bases; trimmed from J: 2 bases; junction bases lacking a gene match: 5. The germline V gene sets CDR1 to MNHNS and CDR2 to SASEGT. The CDR3 numbers 16 residues from cysteine through phenylalanine. Only CDR3 DNA remains: 48 bases, in frame from the first base. At diagnosis, tumor, uninvolved tumor-adjacent lung and peripheral blood were collected and then preserved as a mix of FFPE and fresh-frozen material. For TCR repertoire profiling, blood samples were analyzed in the form of peripheral blood mononuclear cells. Rearrangement joined TRBV6-1 to TRBJ2-3; 9 central nucleotides agree with TRBD1. The sequences come from peripheral blood, collected before any cancer treatment. The source is a female donor over 55 with stage I lung adenocarcinoma. The DNA reads as follows: TGTGCCAGCAGTGAATTGGGACAGGGATCCACAGATACGCAGTATTTT. This translates into CASSELGQGSTDTQYF.